Listed below are T cell receptor beta chains from one sample, sequenced in a study of Ad26.COV2.S vaccination and SARS-CoV-2 variants. Some clones are missing from TCRdb's copy, which holds only in-frame ones; the method was immunoSEQ multiplex PCR. The repertoire includes approximately 400,000 clones, roughly 94% of them detected once, and 3% to 4% sits in the top ten. The sequences come from peripheral blood, collected after recovery from COVID-19. The receptors originated from a human donor who had recovered from COVID-19. Both conserved end residues are part of each CDR3. D genes are given only for firm matches. For some rows the clone size is stated as once, few or many, or as a class when expanded; others skip it.

j_call	v_call	clone_size	d_call	cdr3_aa	cdr3_nt
TRBJ2-5	TRBV11-2	-	TRBD1	CASSFRMTGESETQYF	TGTGCCAGCAGCTTCCGGATGACAGGGGAGTCGGAGACCCAGTACTTC
TRBJ2-2	TRBV11-2	-	-	CASSSPPQGANTGELFF	TGTGCCAGCAGCTCACCACCTCAGGGCGCGAACACCGGGGAGCTGTTTTTT
TRBJ1-2	TRBV29-1	-	-	CSANRDGVSYTF	TGCAGCGCGAACAGGGACGGAGTGAGCTACACCTTC
TRBJ2-3	TRBV3-1/TRBV3-2	-	-	CASSQVESRTDTQYF	TGTGCCAGCAGCCAAGTAGAGTCCCGAACAGATACGCAGTATTTT
TRBJ1-1	TRBV20-1	-	TRBD1	CSAGLGQGAFF	TGCAGTGCTGGTCTGGGACAGGGGGCTTTCTTT
TRBJ1-2	TRBV9	-	-	CASSVNGRLLGYTF	TGTGCCAGCAGCGTAAACGGCAGGTTGTTAGGCTACACCTTC
TRBJ1-2	TRBV5-6	-	-	CASSLYRATNYGYTF	TGTGCCAGCAGCCTTTACAGGGCGACTAACTATGGCTACACCTTC
TRBJ2-3	TRBV3-1/TRBV3-2	once	-	CASSKGFTDTQYF	TGTGCCAGCAGCAAAGGGTTCACAGATACGCAGTATTTT
TRBJ1-3	TRBV5-1	-	-	CASSLERVQALSGNTIYF	TGCGCCAGCAGCTTGGAGAGGGTCCAGGCACTCTCTGGAAACACCATATATTTT
TRBJ1-3	TRBV10-3	few	TRBD1	CAITRDRDGNTIYF	TGTGCCATCACCCGGGACAGGGATGGAAACACCATATATTTT
TRBJ1-1	TRBV10-1	once	-	CASSALDKDTEAFF	TGCGCCAGCAGTGCTCTCGACAAGGACACTGAAGCTTTCTTT
TRBJ1-2	TRBV6-5	-	TRBD1	CASRTGGRDGYTF	TGTGCCAGCAGGACAGGGGGCAGAGATGGCTACACCTTC
TRBJ2-7	TRBV10-2	-	-	CASSPGPSSYEQYF	TGCGCCAGCAGTCCGGGACCGAGCTCCTACGAGCAGTACTTC
TRBJ1-2	TRBV27	-	-	CASSLSPAPGAPGGYTF	TGTGCCAGCAGTTTGTCACCAGCCCCAGGGGCCCCGGGGGGCTACACCTTC
TRBJ2-3	TRBV4-2	-	TRBD2	CASSRRLAGEITDTQYF	TGTGCCAGCAGCCGAAGACTAGCGGGGGAGATCACAGATACGCAGTATTTT
TRBJ1-1	TRBV3-1/TRBV3-2	-	-	CASSQGRRNTEAFF	TGTGCCAGCAGCCAAGGACGGAGAAACACTGAAGCTTTCTTT
TRBJ2-5	TRBV2	-	-	CASSEEGAALQETQYF	TGTGCCAGCAGTGAGGAGGGGGCCGCCCTCCAAGAGACCCAGTACTTC
TRBJ1-6	TRBV10-3	-	-	CAIREITGDNSPLHF	TGTGCCATCAGAGAAATAACCGGGGATAATTCACCCCTCCACTTT
TRBJ2-7	TRBV19	-	-	CASSAVSYEQYF	TGTGCCAGTAGTGCCGTATCCTACGAGCAGTACTTC
TRBJ2-5	TRBV11-2	-	TRBD2	CASSSRTSGEETQYF	TGTGCCAGCAGCTCCCGGACTAGCGGGGAAGAGACCCAGTACTTC
TRBJ1-1	TRBV6-5	once	-	CASVYQGTGNTEAFF	TGTGCCAGCGTTTATCAAGGGACGGGAAACACTGAAGCTTTCTTT
TRBJ1-6	TRBV15	once	-	CATSREWKGGNSPLHF	TGTGCCACCAGCAGAGAATGGAAGGGAGGTAATTCACCCCTCCACTTT
TRBJ1-2	TRBV7-9	-	-	CASSLEIGYGYTF	TGTGCCAGCAGCTTAGAAATTGGCTACGGCTACACCTTC
TRBJ1-2	TRBV7-2	few	-	CASSPQREYGYTF	TGTGCCAGCAGCCCTCAGCGGGAATATGGCTACACCTTC
TRBJ2-7	TRBV6-5	-	-	CASSYSPADEQYF	TGTGCCAGCAGTTACTCGCCCGCGGACGAGCAGTACTTC
TRBJ2-7	TRBV14	-	TRBD1	CASTRDSPYEQYF	TGTGCCAGCACAAGGGACAGTCCCTACGAGCAGTACTTC
TRBJ2-5	TRBV24-1	-	-	CATSDVNQETQYF	TGTGCCACCAGTGATGTGAACCAAGAGACCCAGTACTTC